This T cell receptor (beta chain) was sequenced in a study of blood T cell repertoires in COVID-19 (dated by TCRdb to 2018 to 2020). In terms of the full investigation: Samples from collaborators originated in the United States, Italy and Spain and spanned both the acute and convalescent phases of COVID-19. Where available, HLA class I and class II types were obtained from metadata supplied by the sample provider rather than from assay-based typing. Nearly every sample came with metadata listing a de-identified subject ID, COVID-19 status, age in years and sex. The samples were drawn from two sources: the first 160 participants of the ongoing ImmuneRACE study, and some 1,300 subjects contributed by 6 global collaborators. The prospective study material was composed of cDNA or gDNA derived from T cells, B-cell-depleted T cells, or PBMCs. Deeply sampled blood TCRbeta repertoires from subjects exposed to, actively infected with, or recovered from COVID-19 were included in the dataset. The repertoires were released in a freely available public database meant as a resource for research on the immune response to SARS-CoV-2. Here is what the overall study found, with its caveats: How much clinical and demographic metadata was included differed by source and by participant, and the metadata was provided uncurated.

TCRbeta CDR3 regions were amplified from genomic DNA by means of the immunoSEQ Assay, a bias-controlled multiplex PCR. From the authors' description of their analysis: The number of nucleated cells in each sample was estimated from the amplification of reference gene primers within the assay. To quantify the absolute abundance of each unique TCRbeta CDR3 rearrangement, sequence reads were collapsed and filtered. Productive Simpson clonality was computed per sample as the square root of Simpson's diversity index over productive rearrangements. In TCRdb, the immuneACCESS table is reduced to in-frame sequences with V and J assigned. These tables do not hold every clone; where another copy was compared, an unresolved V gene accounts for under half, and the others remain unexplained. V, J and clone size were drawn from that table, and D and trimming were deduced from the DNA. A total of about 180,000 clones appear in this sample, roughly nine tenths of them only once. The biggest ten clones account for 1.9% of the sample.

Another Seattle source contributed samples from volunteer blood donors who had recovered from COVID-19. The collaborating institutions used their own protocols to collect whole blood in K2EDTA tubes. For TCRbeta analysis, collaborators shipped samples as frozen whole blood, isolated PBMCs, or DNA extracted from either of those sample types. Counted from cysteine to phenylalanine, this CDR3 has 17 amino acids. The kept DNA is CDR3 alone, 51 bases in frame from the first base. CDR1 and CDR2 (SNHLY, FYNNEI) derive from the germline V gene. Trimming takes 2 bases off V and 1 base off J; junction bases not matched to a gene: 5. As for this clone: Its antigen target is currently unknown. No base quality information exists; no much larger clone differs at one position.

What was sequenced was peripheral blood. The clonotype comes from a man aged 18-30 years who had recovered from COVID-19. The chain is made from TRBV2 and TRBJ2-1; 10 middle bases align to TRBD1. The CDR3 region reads CASSELTGGLSYNEQFF. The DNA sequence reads TGTGCCAGCAGTGAACTGACAGGGGGCCTTTCCTACAATGAGCAGTTCTTC. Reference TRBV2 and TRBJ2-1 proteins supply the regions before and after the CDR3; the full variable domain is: EPEVTQTPSHQVTQMGQEVILRCVPISNHLYFYWYRQILGQKVEFLVSFYNNEISEKSEIFDDQFSVERPDGSNFTLKIRSTKLEDSAMYFCASSELTGGLSYNEQFFGPGTRLTVL.